Below, one T cell receptor beta chain is given with its context. Its antigen is not known. The entry originates in a study of monozygotic twins with inflammatory bowel disease. CDR3 length equals 11 residues. Germline CDR1 is SGHDN and CDR2 is FVKESK. Following a re-call of the 5' RACE reads, TCRdb has one entry per CDR3 protein and lacks DNA. This sample's table reports approximately 150,000 distinct CDR3 sequences. Study observations and caveats: Repertoire similarity did not differ between concordant and discordant twins, perhaps due to limited power.

The receptor's source is a human donor with ulcerative colitis or Crohn's disease, or a healthy co-twin of an affected twin (not recorded which). The genes are TRBV14 and TRBJ2-5. The sample comprised blood. CDR3 sequence reads: CASSHFQTQYF.